A single sample gave rise to the 5 T cell receptor beta chains below, sequenced in a study of T cell clusters in autoimmune cytopenias. One tube held mixed TRB-A and TRB-B primer pools for touch-down PCR. TCRdb re-analyzed the multiplex PCR reads; it lists each CDR3 protein once, without DNA. The sample includes around 6,400 distinct CDR3 sequences. TRB amplification used roughly 250 ng of peripheral blood genomic DNA. Sequencing input: peripheral blood. The receptor source for this set is a human donor with an autoimmune cytopenia or autoimmune hepatitis (not recorded which).

This clonotype shows up as medium-sized by frequency. The V gene is TRBV15, the J gene TRBJ2-7; TCRdb gives TRBD1 as the D gene, but with no DNA this cannot be confirmed. The germline CDR1 and CDR2 sequences are LNHNV and YYDKDF (reference sequence). The CDR3 loop spans 14 amino acids. CDR3 residues: CATSRGTGVYEQYF.

The chain links TRBV18 to TRBJ2-7; TCRdb returns TRBD1, unconfirmable since there is no DNA. The CDR3 has 14 amino acids. Germline V CDR1 and CDR2: KGHSH, LQKENI. The CDR3 here is CASSRHRDRAEQYF.

The chain employs TRBV6-1 and TRBJ1-2; TCRdb's assignment of TRBD1 cannot be checked, as there is no DNA. Germline V gene sequence: CDR1 MNHNS, CDR2 SASEGT. CDR3 length: 13 amino acids. The CDR3 loop reads CASSVPQRGGYTF.

This sequence joins TRBV27 and TRBJ1-5. The CDR3 loop spans 14 amino acids. In germline, CDR1 is MNHEY, CDR2 SMNVEV (reference sequence). The CDR3 protein is CASSLGYSNQPQHF.

This clonotype is medium-sized by frequency. The chain couples TRBV29-1 to TRBJ1-2. Germline CDR1 SQVTM, CDR2 ANQGSEA. The CDR3 extends over 11 amino acids. The CDR3 loop is CSVERNYGYTF.